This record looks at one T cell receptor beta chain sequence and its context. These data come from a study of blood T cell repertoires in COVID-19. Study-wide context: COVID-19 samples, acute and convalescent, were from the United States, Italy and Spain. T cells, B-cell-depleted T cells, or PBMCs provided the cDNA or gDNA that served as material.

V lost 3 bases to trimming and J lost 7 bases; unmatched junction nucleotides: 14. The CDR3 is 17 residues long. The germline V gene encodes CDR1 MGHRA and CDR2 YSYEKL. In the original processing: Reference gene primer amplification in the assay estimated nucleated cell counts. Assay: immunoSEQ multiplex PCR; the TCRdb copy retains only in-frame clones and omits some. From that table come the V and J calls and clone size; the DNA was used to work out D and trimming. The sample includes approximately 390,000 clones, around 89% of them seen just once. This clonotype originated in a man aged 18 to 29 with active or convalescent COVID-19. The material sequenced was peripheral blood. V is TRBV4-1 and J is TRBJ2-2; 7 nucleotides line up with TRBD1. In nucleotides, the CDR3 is TGCGCCAGCAGCCAGGACCCCCTGAGACAGGGAGTCGGGGAGCTGTTTTTT. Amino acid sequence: CASSQDPLRQGVGELFF.